This T cell receptor (beta chain) stems from a study of CXCR3-negative and CXCR3-positive naive CD8 T cells. General study results and limits: Memory cells diverged, while naive CXCR3-positive and CXCR3-negative cells had similar TRBV-TRBJ usage. Post-cryopreservation CXCR3 expression was partly diminished, and the bulk of assays employed fresh PBMCs.

Germline CDR1 MDHEN, CDR2 SYDVKM. The CDR3 totals 15 residues. Preparation of TRB cDNA libraries relied on 5' RACE carrying UMI labels. TCRdb re-called the 5' RACE reads; one entry per CDR3 protein, DNA not given. The listing records about 57,000 distinct CDR3 sequences. Comment on this clonotype: Its antigen remains unidentified.

The sample was memory CD8+ T cells from blood. The chain uses TRBV28 and TRBJ1-4; the D gene TCRdb calls, TRBD1, cannot be checked with no DNA. The receptor's source is a human donor in good health. Some clones in this sample may be carry-over from other donors' samples. CDR3 protein: CASSFGTAQIEKLFF.